The 16 T cell receptor beta chains listed next were all sequenced from one sample in a study of regulatory T cells in long-lasting Graves disease. The authors built TCR beta libraries using iRepertoire HTBI primers and Arm-PCR of CDR3 regions. TCRdb re-called the multiplex PCR reads through MiXCR, storing one row per CDR3 protein. The sample holds around 250,000 distinct CDR3 sequences, 15% to 20% seen once. Time point described: newly diagnosed GD, antithyroid drugs for less than 3 months. From PBMCs, RNA was extracted and then used to make the TCR library. These data were also filed under a second study, of T cells in Graves' hyperthyroidism and ophthalmopathy.

Sample: peripheral blood mononuclear cells (PBMCs), taken at new diagnosis, from a patient treated with antithyroid drugs. The receptors here all came from a woman aged 25 to 39 with Graves disease.

This clonotype showed up many times. V is TRBV7-2 and J is TRBJ2-1, with D perhaps matching TRBD1 (5 bases). CDR1 is SGHTA and CDR2 is FQGNSA in the germline V gene. Between the trimmed V and J ends, which lost 2 bases and 10 bases, there was a span of 12 bases. This CDR3 contains 13 residues. Here the CDR3 DNA reads TGTGCCAGCAGCTTATCTTCAGGGTCAGAGCAGTTCTTC. Translation: CASSLSSGSEQFF.

This clonotype was found a few times. V gene TRBV7-3 combines with J gene TRBJ2-3; D remains unclear. Germline-derived CDR1 and CDR2 are SGHTA and FQGTGA. V was cut by 1 base and J by 2 bases, with 4 bases left in between. The CDR3 has 13 residues. DNA of the CDR3: TGTGCCAGCAGCTTAATCGACACAGATACGCAGTATTTT. Protein product: CASSLIDTDTQYF.

This clonotype was counted between two and nine times. The chain couples TRBV7-2 to TRBJ1-3; 7 nucleotides line up with TRBD1. The junction had 8 bases not matched to a gene; V was cut back by 5 bases and J by 1 base. The CDR3 has 16 amino acids. Germline CDR1 reads SGHTA; CDR2 reads FQGNSA. DNA of the CDR3: TGTGCCAGCAGCAAAGTTCTGACAGGGTCTGGAAACACCATATATTTT. Protein: CASSKVLTGSGNTIYF.

This clonotype was seen repeatedly, ten times or more. The chain carries TRBV20-1 and TRBJ1-1; D gene unclear. Germline V gene lookup returns CDR1 DFQATT and CDR2 SNEGSKA (reference sequence). Trimming cost V 3 bases and J 4 bases, with 9 bases left between them. The CDR3 is 12 residues long. CDR3 sequence reads: CSARLPPTEAFF. CDR3 DNA: TGCAGTGCTAGGCTCCCCCCCACTGAAGCTTTCTTT.

DNA of the CDR3: TGCAGTGCTCCAGGGGGCGGCCAGCCCCAGCATTTT. Its protein product is CSAPGGGQPQHF. The V gene is TRBV20-1, the J gene TRBJ1-5; TRBD1 matches at 8 bases. J was trimmed by 7 bases and V by 5 bases; bases with no gene match: 4. Germline V gene data show CDR1 as DFQATT and CDR2 as SNEGSKA (reference sequence). The CDR3 consists of 12 residues.

In this sample, this clonotype turned up many times. The chain recombines TRBV5-1 with TRBJ2-3; 9 positions match TRBD1. CDR1 and CDR2 from the germline V gene are SGHRS and YFSETQ. This CDR3 spans 15 amino acids. Trimming removed 1 base from V and 4 bases from J; junction bases left unmatched: 4. CDR3 residues: CASSLWTGVSDTQYF. DNA for the CDR3: TGCGCCAGCAGCTTGTGGACAGGGGTTTCAGATACGCAGTATTTT.

This clonotype was seen repeatedly, ten times or more. The chain is built from TRBV11-2 and TRBJ2-3; D could derive from TRBD1 or TRBD2 (5 bases each). The CDR3 is 16 residues long. Trimming stripped 6 bases from V and 5 bases from J, with 21 bases between. CDR1 and CDR2 (germline): SGHAT, FQNNGV. Here the CDR3 reads CASRTGAGAVGDTQYF. The CDR3 DNA sequence: TGTGCCAGCAGGACCGGGGCGGGCGCGGTTGGAGATACGCAGTATTTT.

This clonotype was observed a few times. The chain is built from TRBV5-1 and TRBJ2-7; the match to TRBD1 covers 7 bases. The CDR3 is 14 residues long. Germline CDR1 is SGHRS and CDR2 is YFSETQ. V shed 6 bases and J 3 bases; nucleotides not matched to a gene: 9. The CDR3 is CASTPTGLIYEQYF. The CDR3 DNA sequence: TGCGCCAGCACCCCGACAGGGCTTATCTACGAGCAGTACTTC.

Concerning this clonotype itself: A read error may explain this, as a much larger clone is one base away. V gene TRBV7-9 combines with J gene TRBJ2-1; 9 bases line up with TRBD1. The CDR3 is 18 amino acids. Germline V gene data show CDR1 as SEHNR and CDR2 as FQNEAQ (reference sequence). The CDR3 nucleotides are TGTGCCAACAGCTACTCCGGGACAGGGAGGAGCTCCTACAATGAGCAGTTCTTC. Encoded protein: CANSYSGTGRSSYNEQFF.

For this clonotype: One base away lies a much larger clone, so this may be a sequencing read error. The chain carries TRBV10-3 and TRBJ2-3, with a tentative D call TRBD1 (5 bases). The closer fit of TRBJ2-7 to the DNA end suggests the J call may be wrong. Germline values: CDR1 ENHRY, CDR2 SYGVKD. The CDR3 covers 15 residues. The CDR3 is CAIGESTRTPYEQYF. The CDR3 DNA sequence: TGTGCCATCGGTGAGTCGACTCGGACACCTTACGAGCAGTACTTC.

This clonotype was seen ten or more times. The rearrangement uses TRBV2 and TRBJ2-7; D is unresolved. Germline lookup yields CDR1 SNHLY and CDR2 FYNNEI. V was trimmed by 3 bases and J by 0 bases, leaving 9 bases between them. This CDR3 region has 14 residues. The CDR3 sequence: CASSDAGSSYEQYF. In DNA, the CDR3 is TGTGCCAGCAGTGATGCAGGTTCCTCCTACGAGCAGTACTTC.

This clonotype was seen ten or more times. DNA of the CDR3: TGTGCCAGCAGCCAAGACGAGGGCGGGGATGGCTACACCTTC. This codes for CASSQDEGGDGYTF. The chain is built from TRBV4-2 and TRBJ1-2; D uncertain. Germline assignment: CDR1 LGHNA and CDR2 YNFKEQ. V was clipped by 0 bases and J by 6 bases, with 11 bases between them. The CDR3 has 14 residues.

This clonotype was counted a few times. The CDR3 coding sequence is TGCAGTGCTGGCAGGGGGCCAGCCTACGAGCAGTACTTC. As protein: CSAGRGPAYEQYF. The V and J genes are TRBV20-1 and TRBJ2-7, with 8 bases fitting TRBD1. After removal of 5 bases from V and 2 bases from J, the junction contained 5 bases not matched to a gene. This CDR3 is 13 amino acids long. Germline V gene data show CDR1 as DFQATT and CDR2 as SNEGSKA (reference sequence).

Comments on this clonotype: Given a much more abundant clone one base away, this may be a read error. The genes are TRBV5-1 and TRBJ2-7; TRBD2 might be the D (5 bases). Germline V gene lookup returns CDR1 SGHRS and CDR2 YFSETQ. V shed 1 base and J shed 7 bases, with 21 bases lying between them. The CDR3 contains 16 residues. The CDR3 DNA reads TGCGCCAGCAGCTTGAGCGGTTCCTTTATCTACAATGAGCAGTACTTC. Translating it yields CASSLSGSFIYNEQYF.

This sequence joins TRBV20-1 and TRBJ2-7; TRBD2 is a possible D gene (6 bases). The CDR3 runs 13 residues. V was trimmed by 6 bases and J by 7 bases, leaving 19 bases between them. CDR1 DFQATT and CDR2 SNEGSKA come from the germline V gene (reference sequence). CDR3 DNA: TGCAGTGCCCCGAGGGGCCGGGCGGGAGAGCAGTACTTC. Translation gives CSAPRGRAGEQYF.

This clonotype has at least ten counts. V is TRBV27 and J is TRBJ1-5; D gene unclear. This CDR3 comprises 16 residues. CDR1 is MNHEY and CDR2 is SMNVEV in the germline V gene (reference sequence). Trimming removed 5 bases from V and 3 bases from J, with 17 bases in between. In DNA form, the CDR3 reads TGTGCCAGCAGTCCCCGGGCGGCACGGCCCAATCAGCCCCAGCATTTT. This encodes CASSPRAARPNQPQHF.